This T cell receptor (beta chain) was observed in a study of memory CD4+ T cells and cytomegalovirus serostatus (dated by TCRdb to about 2019). Study-level background: The 33 healthy Belgian adults in the cohort included 9 who were CMV seropositive and 24 who were CMV seronegative. CD4+ memory TCRbeta repertoires of a Belgian cohort with known cytomegalovirus serostatus were sequenced in order to replicate a published TCR-based CMV serostatus classifier.

Genomic DNA was extracted from sorted cells with the Quick-DNA Microprep Kit. TCRbeta DNA was amplified with the immunoSEQ hsTCRbeta kit following the manufacturer's protocol. TCRbeta libraries were sequenced on an Illumina MiSeq instrument. Per the authors' processing: Once out-of-frame sequences had been removed, 2,204,828 distinct TCRbeta sequences were left, which works out to an average of about 71,000 per individual. Each individual was scored by the count of about 150 previously reported CMV-associated TCRbeta sequences and the total productive distinct TCRbeta count. A beta-binomial model was reimplemented in Python, and scikit-learn random forests with default parameters were trained on data from the US cohort. Classifier performance on the Belgian cohort was summarized as median AUC with percentile confidence intervals over 10,000 bootstrap iterations. TCRdb took over this immuneACCESS table, retaining in-frame rearrangements with V and J assigned. Such tables are incomplete; in checked studies, under half of the missing clones stem from an unresolved V gene, and the remainder is unexplained. V, J and clone size derive from that table, while D and trimming were established from the DNA sequence. This sample comprises about 50,000 clones, around 76% of them detected only once. The ten largest clones take up around 0.4% of the sample.

A FACSAria II was used to sort memory CD4+ T cells, defined as single viable CD3+CD4+CD8-CD45RO+ cells. To determine CMV serostatus, a Roche Elecsys assay was used that detects serum IgG against CMV pp150, pp28, p38 and p52. After the samples were thawed, total CD4+ T cells were enriched through positive selection using CD4 magnetic microbeads. The samples came from a different study that was designed specifically to examine the CD4+ T cell memory repertoire. Following standard operating procedures, peripheral blood mononuclear cells were isolated and cryopreserved, while serum was kept at -80 degrees C. The staining used CD3-PerCP (BW264/56), CD4-APC (RPA-T4), CD45RO-PE (UCHT1) and CD8-Pacific Orange (3B5) antibodies, and Sytox blue was used to exclude non-viable cells. The CDR3 covers 16 residues, taking in both the cysteine and the phenylalanine. Left in the record is the CDR3 DNA by itself, 48 bases read in frame from the first base. V is cut by 4 bases and J by 7 bases, and the space between the germline ends is 20 bases. The CDR1 and CDR2 encoded by the germline V gene are SGHDT and YYEEEE.

Comment on this clone: The antigen it recognizes is unknown. It has no much larger one-base neighbor in the sample; base qualities were not kept.

The full study reports these points: Of over 150 previously reported CMV-associated TCRbeta sequences, some 67 appeared in the CD4+ memory repertoires, each in one to five individuals. Only CD4+CD45RO+ memory cells were sequenced, in contrast to the original study, which included naive and memory CD4+ and CD8+ populations. CMV serostatus prediction reached a median bootstrapped AUC of about 0.95 with the original framework and just under 0.93 with a US-trained random forest. On the Belgian cohort, the classifier built on the original framework reached a median bootstrapped AUC of about 0.95, with a 95% CI of 0.76-1.00. The results were read as suggesting that the CMV-associated TCR signature is, for the most part, present in the CD4+ memory repertoire.

The sequence is built from TRBV5-6 and TRBJ2-2, and the D gene may be TRBD1, 6 bases matching. The sequence was obtained from an adult in good health and CMV-seronegative. Sample: memory CD4+ T cells from blood. The CDR3 amino acid sequence is: CASSGRDIHRGGELFF. The sequenced DNA: TGTGCCAGCAGCGGCCGGGACATCCATCGAGGCGGGGAGCTGTTTTTT.